The TCR beta chain under discussion was sequenced for a study of blood T cell repertoires in COVID-19. At the level of the study: Donors in the United States, Italy and Spain gave samples during acute or convalescent COVID-19. Nucleic acid was either cDNA or gDNA, and it came from T cells, B-cell-depleted T cells, or PBMCs.

The table came from immunoSEQ multiplex PCR; TCRdb's copy has only in-frame clones and leaves some out. The sample records fewer than 150,000 clones, 60% to 85% being singletons. Per germline, CDR1 GTSNPN and CDR2 SVGIG (reference sequence). CDR3 size: 13 residues. The V end was cut by 4 bases, the J end by 4 bases, with 11 bases between. The receptor comes from a human donor with acute or convalescent COVID-19. The donor label of this sample is uncertain. V gene TRBV30 combines with J gene TRBJ1-5, with D perhaps matching TRBD1 (5 bases). Sequenced sample: peripheral blood. CDR3 nucleotide sequence: TGTGCCTGGACACGGGGGGTAAATCAGCCCCAGCATTTT. This translates into CAWTRGVNQPQHF. Together with reference TRBV30 and TRBJ1-5, the CDR3 gives the full variable domain: SQTIHQWPATLVQPVGSPLSLECTVEGTSNPNLYWYRQAAGRGLQLLFYSVGIGQISSEVPQNLSASRPQDRQFILSSKKLLLSDSGFYLCAWTRGVNQPQHFGDGTRLSIL.